The present entry profiles one TCR beta chain with its context. This clone's antigen is unknown. Base qualities are not at hand, and no much larger clone is one base apart. The CDR3 regions of human TCRbeta chains were analyzed by immunosequencing. The study's own analysis went as follows. TCRs in the repertoires were matched against a reference library of SARS-CoV-2-specific TCRs that had been generated with the MIRA antigen-specificity platform. Breadth was defined as the fraction of unique TCRs that were SARS-CoV-2-associated, and depth was defined as the fraction of total T cells that were SARS-CoV-2-associated. Using the MIRA data, each spike-specific TCR was mapped to the spike region that the TCR reacts to and placed in a CD4 or CD8 class. Log10-transformed breadth and depth values were compared by one-way ANOVA with Sidak's multiple comparisons tests. TCRdb mirrors the immuneACCESS table, restricted to in-frame sequences. Some clones are absent from its copies; in checked studies, under half trace to an unresolved V gene, and the reason for the others is unknown. V, J and clone size derive from that table, while D and trimming were established from the DNA sequence. Here the sample has about 120,000 clones; more than 85% occur a single time. Clones ranked in the top ten supply approximately 4.5% of the sample.

The germline V and J ends show losses of 1 base and 6 bases respectively, and no gene match explains 9 bases of the junction. As encoded in the germline V gene, CDR1 is SGHRS while CDR2 is YFSETQ. From the cysteine through the phenylalanine, the CDR3 covers 16 amino acids. The entry retains the CDR3 DNA only, 48 bases that are in frame from base 1. The data were taken from a study of T cell responses to AZD1222 COVID-19 vaccine (dated by TCRdb to the early 2020s). With respect to the entire study: AZD1222 recipients whose second dose came at about 4 weeks and those whose second dose came at about 12 weeks were combined into one group, since spike-specific TCR depth and breadth did not differ between the two schedules. TCR sequencing was performed for approximately 240 trial participants, of whom about 200 were given two doses of AZD1222 and approximately 25 were given two doses of MenACWY control vaccine. Enrollment into the trials was organized by age into subgroups of 18-55, 56-69 and 70-plus years, and those subgroups contained roughly 150, 30 and 60 TCR-sequenced participants, respectively.

The time point label on this specimen signifies: baseline before first vaccination. Vaccinee samples came from UK trials COV001 and COV002, including a single-blind randomized controlled phase 2/3 trial of AZD1222 (ChAdOx1 nCoV-19) in healthy adults. Trial participant PBMC samples were collected at day 0 and day 28 after the second dose for TCRbeta chain sequencing. General findings and caveats noted by the study authors: A significant rise in spike-specific TCR breadth and depth was observed after two AZD1222 doses relative to day 0 and relative to MenACWY recipients. Participants were mostly white British, with more females than males. The authors suggested clonal diversity may have been underestimated. Epitopes outside the regions mutated in the B.1.351 and B.1.1.7 variants were reportedly recognized by nearly half of the unique spike-specific TCRs. No day 14 peak-response samples were available, so repertoires were characterized only after the peak T cell response. Vaccine-associated CD4 TCRs spanned the whole spike protein, with dominant responses in regions 160-218 and 743-854. The 56-69-year group was small, and its depth increase did not reach significance, likely because of low power. Conclusions about previously exposed vaccinees are limited, since just 5 to 7 AZD1222 recipients were seropositive for SARS-CoV-2 at baseline.

The receptor was derived from an adult in good health. Recombination connected TRBV5-1 to TRBJ2-1, with 8 junctional bases fitting TRBD2. The starting material was peripheral blood, obtained on day 0 of AZD1222 vaccination. The CDR3 has the sequence CASSLSPGLAGNEQFF. The DNA sequence is as follows: TGCGCCAGCAGCTTGAGTCCCGGACTAGCAGGCAATGAGCAGTTCTTC.